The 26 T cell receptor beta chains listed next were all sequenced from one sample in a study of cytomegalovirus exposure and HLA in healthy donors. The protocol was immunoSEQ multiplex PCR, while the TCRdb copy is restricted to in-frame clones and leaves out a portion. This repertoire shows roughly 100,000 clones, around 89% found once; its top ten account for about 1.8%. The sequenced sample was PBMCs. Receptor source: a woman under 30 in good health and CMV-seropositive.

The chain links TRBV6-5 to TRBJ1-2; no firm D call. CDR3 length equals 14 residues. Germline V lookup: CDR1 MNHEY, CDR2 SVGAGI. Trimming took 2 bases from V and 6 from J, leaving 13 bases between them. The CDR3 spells CASSYAGLGHGYTF. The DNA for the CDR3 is TGTGCCAGCAGTTACGCGGGGTTAGGGCATGGCTACACCTTC.

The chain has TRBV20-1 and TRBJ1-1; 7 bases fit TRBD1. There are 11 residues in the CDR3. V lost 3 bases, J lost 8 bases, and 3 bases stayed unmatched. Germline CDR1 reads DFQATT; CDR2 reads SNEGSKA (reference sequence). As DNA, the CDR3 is TGCAGTGCTAGTGAGGACAGGGAAGCTTTCTTT. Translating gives CSASEDREAFF.

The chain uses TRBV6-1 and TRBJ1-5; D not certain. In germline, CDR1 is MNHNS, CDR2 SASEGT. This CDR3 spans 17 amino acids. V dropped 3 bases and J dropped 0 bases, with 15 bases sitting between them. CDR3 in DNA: TGTGCCAGCAGTGAGTATTTCTCCAGATATAGCAATCAGCCCCAGCATTTT. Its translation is CASSEYFSRYSNQPQHF.

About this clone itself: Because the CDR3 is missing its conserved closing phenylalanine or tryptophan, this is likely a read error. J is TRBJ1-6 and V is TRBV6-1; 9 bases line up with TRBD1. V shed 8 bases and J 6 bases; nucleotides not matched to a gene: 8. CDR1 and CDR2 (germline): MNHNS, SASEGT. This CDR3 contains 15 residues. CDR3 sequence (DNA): TGTGCCAGCTCCACAGGGGGCGCGGGTAATTCACCCCTCCACCTT. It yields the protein CASSTGGAGNSPLHL.

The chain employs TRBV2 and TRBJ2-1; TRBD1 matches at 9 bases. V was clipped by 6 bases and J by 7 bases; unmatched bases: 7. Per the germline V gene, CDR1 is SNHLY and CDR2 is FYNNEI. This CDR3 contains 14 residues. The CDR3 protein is CASRPGQGKNEQFF. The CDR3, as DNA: TGTGCCAGCAGACCGGGACAGGGTAAAAATGAGCAGTTCTTC. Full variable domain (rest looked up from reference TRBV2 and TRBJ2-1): EPEVTQTPSHQVTQMGQEVILRCVPISNHLYFYWYRQILGQKVEFLVSFYNNEISEKSEIFDDQFSVERPDGSNFTLKIRSTKLEDSAMYFCASRPGQGKNEQFFGPGTRLTVL.

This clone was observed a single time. CDR3 loop: CASSFRTGEGTEAFF. CDR3 coding DNA: TGTGCCAGCAGCTTCCGGACAGGGGAGGGTACTGAAGCTTTCTTT. V gene TRBV11-2 combines with J gene TRBJ1-1; the match to TRBD1 covers 9 bases. J gave up 5 bases and V 3 bases, and 7 bases lay outside the gene matches. In germline, CDR1 is SGHAT, CDR2 FQNNGV. This CDR3 contains 15 residues.

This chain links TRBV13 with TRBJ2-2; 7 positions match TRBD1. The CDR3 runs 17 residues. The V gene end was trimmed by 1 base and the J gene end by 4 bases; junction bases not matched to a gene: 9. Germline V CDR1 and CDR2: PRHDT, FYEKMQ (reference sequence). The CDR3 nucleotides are TGTGCCAGCAGCTTAGCCTCCGGGACAGCCTCCACCGGGGAGCTGTTTTTT. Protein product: CASSLASGTASTGELFF.

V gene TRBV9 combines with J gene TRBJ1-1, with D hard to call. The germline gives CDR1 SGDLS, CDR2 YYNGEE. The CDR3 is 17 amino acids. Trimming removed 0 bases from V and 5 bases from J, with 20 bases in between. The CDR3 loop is CASSVGSRLNVKTEAFF. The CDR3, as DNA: TGTGCCAGCAGCGTAGGTTCCAGGCTGAACGTTAAGACTGAAGCTTTCTTT.

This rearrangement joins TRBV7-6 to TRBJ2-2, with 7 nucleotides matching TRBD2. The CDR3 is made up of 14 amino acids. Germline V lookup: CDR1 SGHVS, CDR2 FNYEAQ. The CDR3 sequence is CSSRVAGDTGELFF. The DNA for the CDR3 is TGTAGTTCCCGGGTGGCGGGGGACACCGGGGAGCTGTTTTTT.

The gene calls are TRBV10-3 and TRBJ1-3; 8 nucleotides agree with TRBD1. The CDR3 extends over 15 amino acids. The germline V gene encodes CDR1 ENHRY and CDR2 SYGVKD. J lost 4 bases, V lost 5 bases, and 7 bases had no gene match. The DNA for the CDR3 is TGTGCCATCAGTCCCGGACAGGGAGGGGGAAACACCATATATTTT. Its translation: CAISPGQGGGNTIYF.

The CDR3 here is CASSLVTGGPGNTIYF. In DNA, the CDR3 is TGTGCCAGCAGCTTAGTAACAGGGGGGCCTGGAAACACCATATATTTT. The chain links TRBV7-9 to TRBJ1-3; 8 bases are shared with TRBD1. Germline V gene sequence: CDR1 SEHNR, CDR2 FQNEAQ (reference sequence). With 1 base clipped from V and 2 bases from J, the junction kept 4 bases outside the gene matches. The length of the CDR3 is 16 residues.

CDR3 residues: CASSLEAGLGGPLHF. For the CDR3, the DNA is TGTGCCAGCAGTTTAGAGGCTGGCCTCGGAGGGCCCCTCCACTTT. The chain is built from TRBV27 and TRBJ1-6; D unclear. This CDR3 spans 15 amino acids. Trimming removed 2 bases from V and 13 bases from J, with 18 bases in between. Germline loops: CDR1 MNHEY, CDR2 SMNVEV (reference sequence).

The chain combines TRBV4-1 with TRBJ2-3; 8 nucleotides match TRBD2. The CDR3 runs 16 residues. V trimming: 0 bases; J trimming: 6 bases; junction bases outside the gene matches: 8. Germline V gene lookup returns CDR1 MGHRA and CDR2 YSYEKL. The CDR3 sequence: CASSQEVAGLDDTQYF. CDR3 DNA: TGCGCCAGCAGCCAAGAAGTAGCGGGGCTTGACGATACGCAGTATTTT.

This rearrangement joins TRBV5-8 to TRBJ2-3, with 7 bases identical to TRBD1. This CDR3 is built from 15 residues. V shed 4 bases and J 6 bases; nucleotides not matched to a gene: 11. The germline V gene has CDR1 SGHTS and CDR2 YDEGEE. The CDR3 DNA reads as TGTGCCAGCAGCCCAGGGGACAGCCAGGGGGATACGCAGTATTTT. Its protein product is CASSPGDSQGDTQYF.

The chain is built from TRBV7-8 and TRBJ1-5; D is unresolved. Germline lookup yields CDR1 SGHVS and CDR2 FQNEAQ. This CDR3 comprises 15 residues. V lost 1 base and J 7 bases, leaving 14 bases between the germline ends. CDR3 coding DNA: TGTGCCAGCAGCTTAGGCCCGACTTGGGAGCAGCCCCAGCATTTT. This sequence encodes CASSLGPTWEQPQHF. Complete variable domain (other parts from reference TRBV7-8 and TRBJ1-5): GAGVSQSPRYKVAKRGQDVALRCDPISGHVSLFWYQQALGQGPEFLTYFQNEAQLDKSGLPSDRFFAERPEGSVSTLKIQRTQQEDSAVYLCASSLGPTWEQPQHFGDGTRLSIL.

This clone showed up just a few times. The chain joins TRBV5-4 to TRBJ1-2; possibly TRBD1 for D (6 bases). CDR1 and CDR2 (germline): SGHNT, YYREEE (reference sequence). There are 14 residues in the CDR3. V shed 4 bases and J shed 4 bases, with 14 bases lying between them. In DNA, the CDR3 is TGTGCCAGCAGCCCCTCAACAGGGAGCTATGGCTACACCTTC. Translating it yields CASSPSTGSYGYTF.

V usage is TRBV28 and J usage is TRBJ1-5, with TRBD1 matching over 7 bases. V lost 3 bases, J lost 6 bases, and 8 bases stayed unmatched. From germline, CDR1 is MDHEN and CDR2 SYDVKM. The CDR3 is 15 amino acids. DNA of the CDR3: TGTGCCAGCAGTTTTGAGGGGGCGAAAACTCAGCCCCAGCATTTT. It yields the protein CASSFEGAKTQPQHF.

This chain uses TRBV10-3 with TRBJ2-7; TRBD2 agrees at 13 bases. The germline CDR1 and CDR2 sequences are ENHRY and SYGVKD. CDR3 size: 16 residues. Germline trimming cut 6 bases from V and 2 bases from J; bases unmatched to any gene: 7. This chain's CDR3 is CAISGTSGVTPYEQYF. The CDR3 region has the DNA TGTGCCATCAGCGGGACTAGCGGGGTTACTCCCTACGAGCAGTACTTC.

CDR3 amino acids: CASSFRASGGYEQYF. The CDR3 coding sequence is TGTGCCAGCAGTTTCCGAGCTAGCGGGGGTTACGAGCAGTACTTC. The chain is built from TRBV6-5 and TRBJ2-7, with 10 bases identical to TRBD2. With V trimmed by 4 bases and J by 4 bases, 7 bases remained unmatched. Germline V gene sequence: CDR1 MNHEY, CDR2 SVGAGI. The CDR3 spans 15 residues.

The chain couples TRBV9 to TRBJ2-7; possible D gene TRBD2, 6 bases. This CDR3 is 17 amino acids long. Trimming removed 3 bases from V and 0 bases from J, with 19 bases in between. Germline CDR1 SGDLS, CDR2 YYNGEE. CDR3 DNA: TGTGCCAGCAGCGCGGGCCCGTGGGGAGGCCCCTCCTACGAGCAGTACTTC. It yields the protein CASSAGPWGGPSYEQYF.

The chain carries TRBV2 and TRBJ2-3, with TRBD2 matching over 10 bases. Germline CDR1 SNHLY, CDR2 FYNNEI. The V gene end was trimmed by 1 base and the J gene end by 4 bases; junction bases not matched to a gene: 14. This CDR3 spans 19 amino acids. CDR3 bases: TGTGCCAGCAGTGAAGGTGAAAGCGGGGGGGCCGTCGGCGCAGATACGCAGTATTTT. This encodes CASSEGESGGAVGADTQYF.

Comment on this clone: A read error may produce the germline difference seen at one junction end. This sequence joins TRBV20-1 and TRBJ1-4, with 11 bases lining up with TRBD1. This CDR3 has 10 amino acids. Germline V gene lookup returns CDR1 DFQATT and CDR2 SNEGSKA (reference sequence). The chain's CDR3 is CSAWDRGEYF. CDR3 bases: TGCAGTGCTTGGGACAGGGGGGAGTATTTT.

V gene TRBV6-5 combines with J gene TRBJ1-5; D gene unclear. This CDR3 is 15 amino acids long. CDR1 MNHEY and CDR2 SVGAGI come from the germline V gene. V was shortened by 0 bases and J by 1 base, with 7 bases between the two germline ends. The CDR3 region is CASSYSSGSNQPQHF. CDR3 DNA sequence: TGTGCCAGCAGTTACTCGTCTGGCAGCAATCAGCCCCAGCATTTT.

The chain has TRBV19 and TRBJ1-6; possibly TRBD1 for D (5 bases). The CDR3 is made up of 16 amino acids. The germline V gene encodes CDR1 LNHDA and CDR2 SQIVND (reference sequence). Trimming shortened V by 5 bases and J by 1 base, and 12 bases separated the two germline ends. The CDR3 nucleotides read TGTGCCAGTAGTCAAAGGGGCCCGTCCTATAATTCACCCCTCCACTTT. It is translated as CASSQRGPSYNSPLHF.

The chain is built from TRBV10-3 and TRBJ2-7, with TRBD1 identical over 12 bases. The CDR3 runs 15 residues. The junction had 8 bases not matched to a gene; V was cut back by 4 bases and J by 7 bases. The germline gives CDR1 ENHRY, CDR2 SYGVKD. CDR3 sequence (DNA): TGTGCCATCAGTGTCCCCGGGACAGGGGGCAGGGAGCAGTACTTC. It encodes CAISVPGTGGREQYF.

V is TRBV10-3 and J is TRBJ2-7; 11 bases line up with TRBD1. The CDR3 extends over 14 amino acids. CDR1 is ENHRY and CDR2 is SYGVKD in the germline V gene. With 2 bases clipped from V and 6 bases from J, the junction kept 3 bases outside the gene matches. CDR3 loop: CAISEPGTGGEQYF. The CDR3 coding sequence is TGTGCCATCAGTGAGCCCGGGACAGGGGGCGAGCAGTACTTC.